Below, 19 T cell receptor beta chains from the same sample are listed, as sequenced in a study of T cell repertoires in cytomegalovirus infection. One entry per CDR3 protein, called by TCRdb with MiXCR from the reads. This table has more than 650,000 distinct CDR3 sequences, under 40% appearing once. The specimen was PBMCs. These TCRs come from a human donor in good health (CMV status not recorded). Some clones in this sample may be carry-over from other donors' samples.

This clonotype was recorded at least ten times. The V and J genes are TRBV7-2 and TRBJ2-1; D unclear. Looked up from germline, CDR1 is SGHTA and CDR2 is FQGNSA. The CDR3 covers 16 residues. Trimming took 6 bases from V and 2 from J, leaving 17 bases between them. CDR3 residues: CASSPLDPWTYNEQFF. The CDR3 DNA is TGTGCCAGCAGTCCTTTAGACCCTTGGACCTACAATGAGCAGTTCTTC.

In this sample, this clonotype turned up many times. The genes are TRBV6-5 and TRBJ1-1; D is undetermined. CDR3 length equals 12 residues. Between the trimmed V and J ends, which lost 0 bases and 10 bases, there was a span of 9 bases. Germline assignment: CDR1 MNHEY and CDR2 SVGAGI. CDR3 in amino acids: CASSYSAGVAFF. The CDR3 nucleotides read TGTGCCAGCAGTTACTCGGCAGGAGTAGCTTTCTTT.

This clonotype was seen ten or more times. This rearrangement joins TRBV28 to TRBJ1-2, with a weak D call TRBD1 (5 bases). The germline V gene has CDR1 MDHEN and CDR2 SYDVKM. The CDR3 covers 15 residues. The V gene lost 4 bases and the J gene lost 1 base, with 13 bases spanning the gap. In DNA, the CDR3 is TGTGCCAGCAGTTCTTCCAGGGTAGATAACTATGGCTACACCTTC. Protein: CASSSSRVDNYGYTF.

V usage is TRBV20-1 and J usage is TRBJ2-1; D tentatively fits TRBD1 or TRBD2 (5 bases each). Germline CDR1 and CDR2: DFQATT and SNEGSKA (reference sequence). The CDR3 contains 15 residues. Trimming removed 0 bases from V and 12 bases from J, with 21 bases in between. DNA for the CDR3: TGCAGTGCTAGAGACTCCGGGACCACCAACTCTGGGCAGTTCTTC. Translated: CSARDSGTTNSGQFF.

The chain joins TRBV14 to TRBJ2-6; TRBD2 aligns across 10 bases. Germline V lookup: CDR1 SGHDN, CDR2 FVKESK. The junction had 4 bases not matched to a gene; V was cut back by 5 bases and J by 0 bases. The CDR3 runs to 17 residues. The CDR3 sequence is CASSGTSGASGANVLTF. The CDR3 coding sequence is TGTGCCAGCAGCGGTACTAGCGGGGCCTCTGGGGCCAACGTCCTGACTTTC.

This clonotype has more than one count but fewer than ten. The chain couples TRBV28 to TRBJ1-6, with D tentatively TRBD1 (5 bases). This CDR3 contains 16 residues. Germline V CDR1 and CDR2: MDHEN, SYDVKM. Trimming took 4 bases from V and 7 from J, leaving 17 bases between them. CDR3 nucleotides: TGTGCCAGCAGTTCCTCAACTATGGGACGGAATTCACCCCTCCACTTT. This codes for CASSSSTMGRNSPLHF.

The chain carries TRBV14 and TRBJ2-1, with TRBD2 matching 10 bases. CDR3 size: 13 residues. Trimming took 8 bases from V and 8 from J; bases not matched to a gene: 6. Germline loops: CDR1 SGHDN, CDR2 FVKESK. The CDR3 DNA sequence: TGTGCCAGCGGTCTAGCGGGAGAGGATGAGCAGTTCTTC. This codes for CASGLAGEDEQFF.

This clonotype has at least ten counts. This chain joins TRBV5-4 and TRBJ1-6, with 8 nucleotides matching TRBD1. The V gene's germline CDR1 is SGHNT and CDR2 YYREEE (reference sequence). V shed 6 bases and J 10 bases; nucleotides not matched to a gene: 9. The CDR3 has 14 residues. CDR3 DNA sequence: TGTGCCAGCAACCCTGGACAGGGTGGATCACCCCTCCACTTT. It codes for CASNPGQGGSPLHF.

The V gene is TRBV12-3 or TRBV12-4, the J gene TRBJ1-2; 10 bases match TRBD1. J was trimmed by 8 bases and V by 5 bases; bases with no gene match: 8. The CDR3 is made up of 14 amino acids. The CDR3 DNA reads TGTGCCAGCAGTCAAGCCAGGGACAGGGGAGGCTACACCTTC. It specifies CASSQARDRGGYTF.

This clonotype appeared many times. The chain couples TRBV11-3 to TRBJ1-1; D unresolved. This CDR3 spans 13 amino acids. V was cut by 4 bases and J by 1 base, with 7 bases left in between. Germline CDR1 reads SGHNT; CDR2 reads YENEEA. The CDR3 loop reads CASSSRRNTEAFF. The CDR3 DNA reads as TGTGCCAGCAGCTCTCGCAGGAACACTGAAGCTTTCTTT.

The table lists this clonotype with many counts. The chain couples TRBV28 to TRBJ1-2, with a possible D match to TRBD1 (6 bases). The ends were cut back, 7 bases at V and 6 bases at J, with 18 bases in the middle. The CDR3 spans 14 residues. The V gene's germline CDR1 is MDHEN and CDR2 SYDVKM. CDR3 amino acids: CASMIGTFPDGYTF. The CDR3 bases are TGTGCCAGCATGATCGGGACATTTCCCGATGGCTACACCTTC.

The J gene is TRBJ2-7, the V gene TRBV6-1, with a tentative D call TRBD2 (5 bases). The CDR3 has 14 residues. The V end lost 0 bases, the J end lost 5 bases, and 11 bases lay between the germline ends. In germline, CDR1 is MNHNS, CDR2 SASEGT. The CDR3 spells CASSEAHRGNEQYF. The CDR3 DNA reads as TGTGCCAGCAGTGAAGCGCACAGAGGGAACGAGCAGTACTTC.

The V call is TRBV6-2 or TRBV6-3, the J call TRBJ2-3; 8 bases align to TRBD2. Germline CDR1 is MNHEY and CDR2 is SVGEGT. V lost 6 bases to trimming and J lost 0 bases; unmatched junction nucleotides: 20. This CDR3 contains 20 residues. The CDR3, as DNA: TGTGCCAGCAGCCCACGGAGGGGGGCGGGGGGCCGGTTGAGCACAGATACGCAGTATTTT. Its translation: CASSPRRGAGGRLSTDTQYF.

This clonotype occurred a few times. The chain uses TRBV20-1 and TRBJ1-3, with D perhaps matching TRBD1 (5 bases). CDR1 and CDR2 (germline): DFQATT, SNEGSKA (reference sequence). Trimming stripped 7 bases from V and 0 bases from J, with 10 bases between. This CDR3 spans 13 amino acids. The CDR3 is CSVPGPSGNTIYF. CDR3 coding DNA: TGCAGTGTACCGGGACCCTCTGGAAACACCATATATTTT.

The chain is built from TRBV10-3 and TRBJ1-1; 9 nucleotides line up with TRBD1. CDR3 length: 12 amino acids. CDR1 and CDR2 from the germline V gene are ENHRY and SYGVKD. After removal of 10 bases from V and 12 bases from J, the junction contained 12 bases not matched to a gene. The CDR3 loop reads CATGTGSRVTFF. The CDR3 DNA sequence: TGTGCCACCGGGACAGGGTCCCGGGTAACTTTCTTT.

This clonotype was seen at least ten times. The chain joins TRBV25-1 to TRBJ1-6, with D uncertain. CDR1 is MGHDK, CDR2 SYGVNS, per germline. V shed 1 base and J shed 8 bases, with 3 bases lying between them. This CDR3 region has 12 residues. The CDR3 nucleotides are TGTGCCAGCAGTGAATCCTATTCACCCCTCCACTTT. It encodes CASSESYSPLHF.

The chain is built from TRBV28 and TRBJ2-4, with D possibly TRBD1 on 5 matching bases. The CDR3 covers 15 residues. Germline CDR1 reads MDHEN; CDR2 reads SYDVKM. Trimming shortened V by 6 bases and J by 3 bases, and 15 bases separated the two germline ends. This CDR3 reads CASRREGVVKNIQYF. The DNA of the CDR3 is TGTGCCAGCAGGAGAGAAGGGGTAGTCAAAAACATTCAGTACTTC.

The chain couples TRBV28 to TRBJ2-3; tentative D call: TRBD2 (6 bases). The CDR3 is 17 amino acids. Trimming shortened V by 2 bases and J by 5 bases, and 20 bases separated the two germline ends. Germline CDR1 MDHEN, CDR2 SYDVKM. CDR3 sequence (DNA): TGTGCCAGCAGTTTAAGCGGGCAGGGCCGTCGTGGAGATACGCAGTATTTT. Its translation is CASSLSGQGRRGDTQYF. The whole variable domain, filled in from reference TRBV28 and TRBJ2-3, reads DVKVTQSSRYLVKRTGEKVFLECVQDMDHENMFWYRQDPGLGLRLIYFSYDVKMKEKGDIPEGYSVSREKKERFSLILESASTNQTSMYLCASSLSGQGRRGDTQYFGPGTRLTVL.

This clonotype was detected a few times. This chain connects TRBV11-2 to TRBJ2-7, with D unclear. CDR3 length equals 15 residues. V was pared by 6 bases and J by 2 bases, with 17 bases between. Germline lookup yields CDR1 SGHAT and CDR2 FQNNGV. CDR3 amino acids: CASSLTDGRTYEQYF. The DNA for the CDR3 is TGTGCCAGCAGTCTTACTGATGGTAGAACCTACGAGCAGTACTTC.